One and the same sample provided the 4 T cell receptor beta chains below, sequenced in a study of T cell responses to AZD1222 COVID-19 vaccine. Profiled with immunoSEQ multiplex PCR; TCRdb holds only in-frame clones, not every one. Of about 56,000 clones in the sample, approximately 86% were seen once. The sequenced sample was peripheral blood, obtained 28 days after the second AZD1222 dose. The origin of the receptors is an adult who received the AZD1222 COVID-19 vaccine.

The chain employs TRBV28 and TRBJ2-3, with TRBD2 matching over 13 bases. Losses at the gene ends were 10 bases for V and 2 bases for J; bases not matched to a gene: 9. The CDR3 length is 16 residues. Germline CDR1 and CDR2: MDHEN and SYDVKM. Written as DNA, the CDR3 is TGTGCCATCCACCGCGGGACTAGCGGGAACACAGATACGCAGTATTTT. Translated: CAIHRGTSGNTDTQYF.

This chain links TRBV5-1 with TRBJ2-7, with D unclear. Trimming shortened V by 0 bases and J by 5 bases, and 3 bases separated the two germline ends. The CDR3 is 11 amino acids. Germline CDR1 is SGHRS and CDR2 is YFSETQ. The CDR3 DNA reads TGCGCCAGCAGCTTGGAAGACGAGCAGTACTTC. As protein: CASSLEDEQYF.

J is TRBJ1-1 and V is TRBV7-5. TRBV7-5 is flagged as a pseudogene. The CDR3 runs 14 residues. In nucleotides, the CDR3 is TGTGCCAGAAGCGTGCCTGGGATGAACACTGAAGCTTTCTTT. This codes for CARSVPGMNTEAFF.

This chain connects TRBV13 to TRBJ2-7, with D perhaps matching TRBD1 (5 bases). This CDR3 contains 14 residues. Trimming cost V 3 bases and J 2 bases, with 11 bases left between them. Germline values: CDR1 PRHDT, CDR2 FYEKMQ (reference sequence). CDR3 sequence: CASSFRQGAYEQYF. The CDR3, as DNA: TGTGCCAGCAGCTTTAGGCAAGGGGCCTACGAGCAGTACTTC.